The 9 T cell receptor beta chains reported below all come from one sample, sequenced in a study of cytomegalovirus exposure and HLA in healthy donors. Profiled with immunoSEQ multiplex PCR; TCRdb holds only in-frame clones, not every one. The data contain fewer than 350,000 clones, approximately 87% of them singletons. The sequencing sample was made of PBMCs. The origin of the receptors is a woman younger than 35 in good health and CMV-seronegative.

The rearrangement joins TRBV6-5 to TRBJ1-1, with D possibly TRBD1 on 5 matching bases. The CDR3 sequence is 14 residues long. Between the trimmed V and J ends, which lost 6 bases and 1 base, there was a span of 12 bases. Germline loops: CDR1 MNHEY, CDR2 SVGAGI. For the CDR3, the DNA is TGTGCCAGCAGACCAGGACACCAGAACACTGAAGCTTTCTTT. Translation gives CASRPGHQNTEAFF.

This clone came up a few times. The V gene is TRBV25-1, the J gene TRBJ1-2, with no clear D. Germline V CDR1 and CDR2: MGHDK, SYGVNS. The CDR3 extends over 12 amino acids. The V end was cut by 4 bases, the J end by 4 bases, with 7 bases between. CDR3 region: CASSVTGYGYTF. Written as DNA, the CDR3 is TGTGCCAGCAGTGTAACGGGCTATGGCTACACCTTC.

The chain joins TRBV28 to TRBJ1-5; the match to TRBD1 covers 8 bases. V dropped 4 bases and J dropped 6; count of bases not matched to a gene: 5. The CDR3 covers 14 residues. Germline CDR1 reads MDHEN; CDR2 reads SYDVKM. Here the CDR3 reads CASSSAGGIQPQHF. In nucleotides, the CDR3 is TGTGCCAGCAGTTCCGCAGGGGGCATTCAGCCCCAGCATTTT.

This sequence joins TRBV10-3 and TRBJ1-2; 7 nucleotides agree with TRBD1. The CDR3 is 15 residues long. Germline V gene data show CDR1 as ENHRY and CDR2 as SYGVKD. V was pared by 0 bases and J by 6 bases, with 7 bases of the junction left unmatched. CDR3 amino acids: CAISESFSRGDGYTF. CDR3 in DNA: TGTGCCATCAGTGAGTCATTCTCCAGGGGGGATGGCTACACCTTC.

The rearrangement joins TRBV29-1 to TRBJ1-2, with 7 bases fitting TRBD1. The ends lost 4 bases at V and 2 bases at J; junction bases unmatched: 4. Germline assignment: CDR1 SQVTM and CDR2 ANQGSEA. This CDR3 spans 13 amino acids. The CDR3 spells CSVAQGQNYGYTF. The CDR3 nucleotides read TGCAGCGTTGCCCAGGGACAGAACTATGGCTACACCTTC.

The V call is TRBV28, the J call TRBJ2-7, with a tentative D call TRBD1 (5 bases). Trimming took off 8 bases at V and 6 bases at J, with 20 bases between the two ends. The CDR3 consists of 14 residues. From germline, CDR1 is MDHEN and CDR2 SYDVKM. The CDR3 DNA follows: TGTGCCAGCGGACATCGGTACGCTCCTGTCGAGCAGTACTTC. This translates into CASGHRYAPVEQYF. Looking up the rest from reference TRBV28 and TRBJ2-7 gives the full variable domain: DVKVTQSSRYLVKRTGEKVFLECVQDMDHENMFWYRQDPGLGLRLIYFSYDVKMKEKGDIPEGYSVSREKKERFSLILESASTNQTSMYLCASGHRYAPVEQYFGPGTRLTVT.

The V and J genes are TRBV9 and TRBJ2-7; a possible D gene is TRBD1 (6 bases). V was clipped by 0 bases and J by 4 bases, with 11 bases between them. From germline, CDR1 is SGDLS and CDR2 YYNGEE. CDR3 length: 14 amino acids. CDR3 in amino acids: CASSVGAGDYEQYF. In DNA form, the CDR3 reads TGTGCCAGCAGCGTAGGAGCAGGGGATTACGAGCAGTACTTC.

The gene calls are TRBV7-2 and TRBJ2-5; 14 bases line up with TRBD2. The V gene's germline CDR1 is SGHTA and CDR2 FQGNSA. V was pared by 10 bases and J by 6 bases, with 10 bases of the junction left unmatched. The length of the CDR3 is 15 residues. The CDR3 sequence is CATGTSGSIVKTQYF. CDR3 bases: TGTGCCACCGGGACTAGCGGGAGTATTGTAAAGACCCAGTACTTC.

This chain links TRBV14 with TRBJ1-6; possibly TRBD1 for D (5 bases). This CDR3 has 15 residues. Germline values: CDR1 SGHDN, CDR2 FVKESK. Trimming took off 0 bases at V and 8 bases at J, with 11 bases between the two ends. The CDR3 nucleotides read TGTGCCAGCAGCCAAGAGACAGCCTTACATTCACCCCTCCACTTT. Translating gives CASSQETALHSPLHF.